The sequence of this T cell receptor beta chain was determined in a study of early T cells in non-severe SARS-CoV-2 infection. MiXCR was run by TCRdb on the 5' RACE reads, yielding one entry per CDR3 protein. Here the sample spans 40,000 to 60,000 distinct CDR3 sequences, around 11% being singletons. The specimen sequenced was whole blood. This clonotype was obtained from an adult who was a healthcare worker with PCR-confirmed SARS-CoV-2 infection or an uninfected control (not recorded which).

The CDR3 sequence: CASSLAPERNQPQHF. The CDR3, as DNA: TGCGCCAGCAGCTTGGCCCCCGAGCGCAATCAGCCCCAGCATTTT. The V and J genes are TRBV5-1 and TRBJ1-5; D remains ambiguous. From germline, CDR1 is SGHRS and CDR2 YFSETQ. V shed 0 bases and J shed 2 bases, with 9 bases lying between them. This CDR3 has 15 amino acids.